These T cell receptor beta chains were read from a single sample in a study of blood T cell repertoires in COVID-19. TCRdb keeps only in-frame clones here, not all; method: immunoSEQ multiplex PCR. The profile covers around 250,000 clones, with about 80% appearing a single time and approximately 1.9% taken by the ten largest. Material: peripheral blood. These receptors came from an elderly woman with acute or convalescent COVID-19. CDR3s include the opening cysteine and the closing phenylalanine or tryptophan. D genes are given only for firm matches. Size tells how often a clone was seen (once, few, many) or the class of an expanded clone, and some rows leave it out.

13	TRBV24-1	-	TRBJ2-7	-	TGTGCCACCAGTGACCTCCACCGCGGCGAGCAGTACTTC	CATSDLHRGEQYF
14	TRBV18	TRBD1	TRBJ1-1	-	TGTGCCAGCTCACATGACAGGGGGGGCACTGAAGCTTTCTTT	CASSHDRGGTEAFF
15	TRBV7-2	-	TRBJ2-5	-	TGTGCCAGCAGCTTGGGGCAGGGGACGCAAGAGACCCAGTACTTC	CASSLGQGTQETQYF
16	TRBV6-2/TRBV6-3	-	TRBJ1-5	-	TGTGCCAGCAGCCGCGGTATGGGGCTCGGTAATCAGCCCCAGCATTTT	CASSRGMGLGNQPQHF
15	TRBV5-1	-	TRBJ2-7	-	TGCGCCAGCAGCCTCCTTGGCAGGGATCCCTACGAGCAGTACTTC	CASSLLGRDPYEQYF
16	TRBV5-5	TRBD2	TRBJ2-1	once	TGTGCCAGCAGCTTGTGGGGGACTAGCGGGAGCTATGAGCAGTTCTTC	CASSLWGTSGSYEQFF
14	TRBV7-3	-	TRBJ1-5	-	TGTGCCAGCAGCACCGCCCCGGGTCTTGGGCCCCAGCATTTT	CASSTAPGLGPQHF
15	TRBV7-3	TRBD2	TRBJ2-3	-	TGTGCCAGCAGCCCTAGCGGGGCGATCACAGATACGCAGTATTTT	CASSPSGAITDTQYF
16	TRBV6-1	TRBD1	TRBJ2-2	once	TGTGCCAGCAGTGAAGCGCCAGGGACAGGGGTCGGGGAGCTGTTTTTT	CASSEAPGTGVGELFF
15	TRBV7-2	-	TRBJ2-1	-	TGTGCCAGCACTCACTTCGGGGGATCCTACAATGAGCAGTTCTTC	CASTHFGGSYNEQFF
17	TRBV7-2	TRBD2	TRBJ2-3	-	TGTGCCAGCAGCGATTCGACTAGCGGGAGTGGTACAGATACGCAGTATTTT	CASSDSTSGSGTDTQYF
14	TRBV5-1	-	TRBJ1-6	-	TGCGCCAGCAGCTTGGGTGGCAGGGATTCACCCCTCCACTTT	CASSLGGRDSPLHF
16	TRBV24-1	TRBD2	TRBJ2-3	-	TGTGCCACCAGTGATCCCGGGACTAGCGAAACAGATACGCAGTATTTT	CATSDPGTSETDTQYF
11	TRBV3-1/TRBV3-2	-	TRBJ1-4	-	TGTGCCAGCAGCCAGACGGGGGAACTGTTTTTT	CASSQTGELFF
17	TRBV4-1	-	TRBJ1-6	-	TGCGCCAGCAGCCCCGGGTCCCTCGGGAACTATAATTCACCCCTCCACTTT	CASSPGSLGNYNSPLHF
13	TRBV7-2	TRBD1	TRBJ2-3	few	TGTGCCAGCAGCACGACAGGGGAGGATACGCAGTATTTT	CASSTTGEDTQYF
16	TRBV7-2	TRBD1	TRBJ1-3	-	TGTGCCAGCAGCGGGGACAGGGGGAGTGCTGGAAACACCATATATTTT	CASSGDRGSAGNTIYF
18	TRBV5-1	-	TRBJ2-3	once	TGCGCCAGCAGCTTAGTAGGGTTAACAGGACTACGCACAGATACGCAGTATTTT	CASSLVGLTGLRTDTQYF
15	TRBV6-2/TRBV6-3	-	TRBJ1-1	-	TGTGCCAGCAGTTACCGGAGAAACATGAACACTGAAGCTTTCTTT	CASSYRRNMNTEAFF
13	TRBV28	-	TRBJ1-1	once	TGTGCCAGCCGCCCGGTTATGAACACTGAAGCTTTCTTT	CASRPVMNTEAFF